What follows describes a single T cell receptor (beta chain). Using immunoSEQ multiplex PCR, the repertoire was profiled, and TCRdb retains in-frame clones only, with some absent. The repertoire holds hundreds of thousands of clones, with around three quarters as singletons. This record belongs to a study of shared clonotypes between healthy human individuals. Germline CDR1 is LNHDA and CDR2 is SQIVND (reference sequence). The ends lost 6 bases at V and 3 bases at J; junction bases unmatched: 5. The CDR3 has 15 residues. The origin of this receptor is a woman aged 30 to 39 in good health. The genes are TRBV19 and TRBJ2-7, with 13 positions matching TRBD2. The sequenced sample was memory CD4+ T cells sorted from blood. Sample subset: CD45RA-negative fraction. The DNA for the CDR3 is TGTGCCAGTAGGGAAGGGACTAGCGGGAACTACGAGCAGTACTTC. This encodes CASREGTSGNYEQYF. The complete variable domain, with remaining parts taken from reference TRBV19 and TRBJ2-7, reads DGGITQSPKYLFRKEGQNVTLSCEQNLNHDAMYWYRQDPGQGLRLIYYSQIVNDFQKGDIAEGYSVSREKKESFPLTVTSAQKNPTAFYLCASREGTSGNYEQYFGPGTRLTVT.